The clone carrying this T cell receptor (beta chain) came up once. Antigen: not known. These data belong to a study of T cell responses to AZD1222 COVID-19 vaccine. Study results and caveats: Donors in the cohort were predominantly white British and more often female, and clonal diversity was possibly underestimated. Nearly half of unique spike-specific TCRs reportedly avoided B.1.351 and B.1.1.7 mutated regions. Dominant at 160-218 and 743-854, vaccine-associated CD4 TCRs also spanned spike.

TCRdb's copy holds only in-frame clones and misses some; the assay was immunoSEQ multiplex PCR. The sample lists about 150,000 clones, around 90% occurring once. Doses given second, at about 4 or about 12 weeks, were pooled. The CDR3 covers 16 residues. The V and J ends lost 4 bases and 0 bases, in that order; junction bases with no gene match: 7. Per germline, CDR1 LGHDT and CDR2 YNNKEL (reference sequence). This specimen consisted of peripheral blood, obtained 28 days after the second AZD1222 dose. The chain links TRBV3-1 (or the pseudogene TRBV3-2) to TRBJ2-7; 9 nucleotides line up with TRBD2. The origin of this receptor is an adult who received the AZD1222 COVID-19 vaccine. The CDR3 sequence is CASSRRTSASSYEQYF. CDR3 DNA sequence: TGTGCCAGCAGCCGTCGGACTAGCGCGAGCTCCTACGAGCAGTACTTC.